The 5 T cell receptor beta chains listed next were all sequenced from one sample in a study of blood T cell repertoires in COVID-19. Here immunoSEQ multiplex PCR was the method, and the copy in TCRdb shows in-frame clones only, minus some. Counted here are approximately 350,000 clones, around 88% occurring once; the ten biggest clones make up roughly 3%. The sequenced material came from peripheral blood. These receptor sequences come from a young man with active or convalescent COVID-19.

This clone was detected only a few times. CDR3 bases: TGCGCCAGCAGCCAAGGGAGCGGTCGCCCGAACACTGAAGCTTTCTTT. Protein: CASSQGSGRPNTEAFF. V is TRBV4-3 and J is TRBJ1-1; no definite D call. The CDR3 length is 16 residues. Germline CDR1 LGHNA, CDR2 YSLEER. V lost 1 base and J lost 1, with 13 bases in between.

This chain uses TRBV25-1 with TRBJ2-7; D is possibly TRBD1 (5 bases). CDR1 and CDR2 (germline): MGHDK, SYGVNS. The CDR3 covers 16 residues. V lost 4 bases and J 2 bases, leaving 18 bases between the germline ends. CDR3 protein: CASSVGSGFLTYEQYF. CDR3 nucleotides: TGTGCCAGCAGTGTGGGCTCAGGGTTTCTTACCTACGAGCAGTACTTC.

The table lists this clone with a few counts. This chain uses TRBV5-1 with TRBJ2-7; D ambiguous. Germline V lookup: CDR1 SGHRS, CDR2 YFSETQ. The CDR3 contains 14 residues. Trimming removed 0 bases at V and 7 bases at J, with 14 bases between. CDR3 sequence: CASSLGRSTEEQYF. CDR3 DNA: TGCGCCAGCAGCTTGGGGCGGAGTACGGAGGAGCAGTACTTC.

The V gene is TRBV5-4, the J gene TRBJ2-7; 7 positions match TRBD2. The CDR3 runs to 14 residues. With V trimmed by 1 base and J by 6 bases, 7 bases remained unmatched. CDR1 is SGHNT and CDR2 is YYREEE in the germline V gene (reference sequence). Here the CDR3 DNA reads TGTGCCAGCAGCTTGATACGGGAGGCCGCCGAGCAGTACTTC. This gives the protein CASSLIREAAEQYF.

The rearrangement links TRBV3-1 (or the pseudogene TRBV3-2) to TRBJ2-2; TRBD1 might be the D (5 bases). CDR3 length: 14 amino acids. CDR1 is LGHDT and CDR2 is YNNKEL in the germline V gene (reference sequence). Trimming pared 3 bases from V and 6 bases from J, leaving 11 bases between. The chain's CDR3 is CASSQPGQAGELFF. The CDR3 DNA reads TGTGCCAGCAGCCAGCCCGGACAAGCCGGGGAGCTGTTTTTT.